This T cell receptor (beta chain) stems from a study of post-analysis software for immune sequencing data. Unique molecular identifiers were present in the TCR beta cDNA libraries. TCRdb recomputed calls from the PCR reads with MiXCR, one row per CDR3 protein. The table records approximately 770,000 distinct CDR3 sequences, around 46% of them present only once. The sample comprised blood. This sequence originates from a girl between 5 and 17 years old with multiple sclerosis.

CDR3 sequence: CASKERINNEQFF. In DNA form, the CDR3 reads TGCGCCAGCAAGGAGCGGATAAACAATGAGCAGTTCTTC. J is TRBJ2-1 and V is TRBV5-1; D might be TRBD2 (5 bases). CDR3 length: 13 residues. Per the germline V gene, CDR1 is SGHRS and CDR2 is YFSETQ. V was pared by 6 bases and J by 5 bases, with 12 bases between. Full variable domain (missing parts from reference TRBV5-1 and TRBJ2-1): KAGVTQTPRYLIKTRGQQVTLSCSPISGHRSVSWYQQTPGQGLQFLFEYFSETQRNKGNFPGRFSGRQFSNSRSEMNVSTLELGDSALYLCASKERINNEQFFGPGTRLTVL.